This TCR beta chain came from a study of cytomegalovirus exposure and HLA in healthy donors. Primers: 60 Vbeta forward and 13 Jbeta reverse. Sequencing was performed with immunoSEQ multiplex PCR; in TCRdb, only in-frame clones are kept and a portion is missing. The table shows about 120,000 clones, with around 74% occurring only once. Per the germline V gene, CDR1 is SGHDT and CDR2 is YYEEEE. The junction had 5 bases not matched to a gene; V was cut back by 2 bases and J by 3 bases. The CDR3 has 15 amino acids. The sequence came from a man between 60 and 70 years old in good health and CMV-seropositive. The V call is TRBV5-6, the J call TRBJ2-7; TRBD2 matches at 10 bases. Sequenced: PBMCs. In DNA form, the CDR3 reads TGTGCCAGCAGCTTCATAGCGGGGGGTGGCTACGAGCAGTACTTC. Protein: CASSFIAGGGYEQYF. The variable domain in full, completed from reference TRBV5-6 and TRBJ2-7, reads DAGVTQSPTHLIKTRGQQVTLRCSPKSGHDTVSWYQQALGQGPQFIFQYYEEEERQRGNFPDRFSGHQFPNYSSELNVNALLLGDSALYLCASSFIAGGGYEQYFGPGTRLTVT.